These T cell receptor beta chains were read from a single sample in a study of blood T cell repertoires in COVID-19. Libraries were prepared by immunoSEQ multiplex PCR; TCRdb keeps only in-frame clonotypes and omits some of them. Of over 200,000 clones in the sample, roughly nine tenths were seen once. Sequencing was carried out using peripheral blood. These receptors came from a woman under 30 who had recovered from COVID-19. The CDR3 runs from the conserved cysteine through the conserved F or W. A D gene is named only where the DNA matches it firmly. For some rows the clone size is stated as once, few or many, or as a class when expanded; others skip it.

D gene	J gene	V gene	clone size	CDR3 DNA	CDR3 protein
NA	TRBJ2-2	TRBV13	NA	TGTGCCAGCAGCTTAGGGGGCACGGACACCGGGGAGCTGTTTTTT	CASSLGGTDTGELFF
TRBD1	TRBJ1-2	TRBV24-1	NA	TGTGCCACCAGTGATTGGACAGGGGGTCGAGGCTACACCTTC	CATSDWTGGRGYTF
NA	TRBJ2-5	TRBV7-5	NA	TGTGCCAGAAGTGGGGGACTATACTTC	CARSGGLYF
NA	TRBJ2-7	TRBV6-2/TRBV6-3	NA	TGTGCCAGCAGTTATGGTAGCGGAAACTCCTACGAGCAGTACTTC	CASSYGSGNSYEQYF
TRBD2	TRBJ2-7	TRBV4-1	NA	TGCGCCAGCAGCCAAGTTTCGTCGAGCGGGAGCTACGAGCAGTACTTC	CASSQVSSSGSYEQYF
NA	TRBJ1-1	TRBV5-1	NA	TGCGCCAGCAGCTCCCAGGGTACGGGCACTGAAGCTTTCTTT	CASSSQGTGTEAFF
NA	TRBJ2-5	TRBV20-1	NA	TGCAGTGCTAGAACCCAGGAGACCCAGTACTTC	CSARTQETQYF
NA	TRBJ2-7	TRBV5-6	NA	TGTGCCAGCAGCGCCCGGCTTATACAGGGTTACGAGCAGTACTTC	CASSARLIQGYEQYF
NA	TRBJ2-1	TRBV5-1	NA	TGCGCCAGCAGCTATACAGGAACCAATGAGCAGTTCTTC	CASSYTGTNEQFF
TRBD1	TRBJ1-5	TRBV19	once	TGTGCCAGTAATACCGGGACAGGGGTTCAGCCCCAGCATTTT	CASNTGTGVQPQHF
NA	TRBJ1-2	TRBV7-2	NA	TGTGCCAGCAGCTTACAATCAGGGGCCGTTGGTGGCTACACCTTC	CASSLQSGAVGGYTF
NA	TRBJ2-7	TRBV7-2	NA	TGTGCCAGCAGCTTAGGAGCCACCTACGAGCAGTACTTC	CASSLGATYEQYF
NA	TRBJ2-3	TRBV15	NA	TGTGCCACCAGCATTACCCGAAGCGGGTCTAGCACAGATACGCAGTATTTT	CATSITRSGSSTDTQYF
NA	TRBJ1-1	TRBV6-5	NA	TGTGCCAGCAGTCTACAGGCGCCATACACTGAAGCTTTCTTT	CASSLQAPYTEAFF
NA	TRBJ1-3	TRBV7-9	NA	TGTGCCAGCAGCTCGACGACAGGCCACTCTGGAAACACCATATATTTT	CASSSTTGHSGNTIYF
TRBD1	TRBJ1-5	TRBV30	NA	TGTGCCTGGAGTTTCCCCTCCTCGGGACAGGGAAGCCGGGGCAATCAGCCCCAGCATTTT	CAWSFPSSGQGSRGNQPQHF
NA	TRBJ1-1	TRBV2	NA	TGTGCCAGCAGTGTCGTGGGGAGCATGAACACTGAAGCTTTCTTT	CASSVVGSMNTEAFF